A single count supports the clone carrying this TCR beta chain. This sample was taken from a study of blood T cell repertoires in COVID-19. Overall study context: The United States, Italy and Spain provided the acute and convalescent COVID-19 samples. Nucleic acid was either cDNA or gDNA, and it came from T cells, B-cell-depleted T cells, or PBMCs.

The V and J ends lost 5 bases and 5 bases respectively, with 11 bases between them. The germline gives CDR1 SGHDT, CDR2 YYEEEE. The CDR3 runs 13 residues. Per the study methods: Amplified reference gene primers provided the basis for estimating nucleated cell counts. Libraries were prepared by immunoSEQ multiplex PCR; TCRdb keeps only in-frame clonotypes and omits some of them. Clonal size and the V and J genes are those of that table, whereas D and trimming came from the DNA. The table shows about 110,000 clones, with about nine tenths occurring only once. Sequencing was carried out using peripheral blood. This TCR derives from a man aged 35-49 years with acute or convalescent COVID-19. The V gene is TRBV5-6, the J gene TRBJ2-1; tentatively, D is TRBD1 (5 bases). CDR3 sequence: CASSSVGHNEQFF. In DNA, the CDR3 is TGTGCCAGCAGTTCAGTGGGGCACAATGAGCAGTTCTTC.